This TCR beta chain was recovered during a study of cytomegalovirus exposure and HLA in healthy donors (dated by TCRdb to about 2017). For context, the study as a whole: According to an earlier analysis of a few hundred of the donors, about 170 million T cells yielded 95 million to 140 million unique TCR beta sequences and roughly 280 Gb of sequence data. About 320 gigabases of sequencing data and approximately 84 million unique TCR sequences were included in an early release covering 500 to 750 HLA-typed donors. Of the 350 to 450 genotyped donors, over 80% were placed in the genetic ancestry cluster associated with self-reported Caucasian donors. The study aimed to test whether signatures of past pathogen exposure could be identified by cataloging public T cell receptors. The T cell repertoires of several hundred subjects were profiled by immunosequencing and related to cytomegalovirus serostatus. In addition to the first cohort of around 670 subjects, a separate validation cohort of around 110 different subjects was used. High-throughput TCR immunosequencing, statistical association of individual TCRs with disease status, and machine learning were combined to predict cytomegalovirus infection status. A later analysis re-examined previously published TCR beta repertoires from more than 650 donors and added high-resolution HLA genotyping to investigate patterns of TCR occurrence. In the later analysis, no new phenotypic data were used to find candidate immune exposures; instead, reliance was placed on TCR beta sequences and their occurrence across donors. An earlier analysis of around 580 of the donors used high-throughput TCR beta sequencing to judge whether each TCR beta V gene segment behaved as functional or pseudogenic. Donor age, sex, ethnicity and CMV serostatus were compiled alongside the repertoire data. Genome-wide SNP genotypes for about three fifths of the 666 donors were used in a later genetic analysis, which treated that subset as a discovery cohort. All discovery cohort repertoires had been generated using a single sequencing platform. HLA typing included class I and class II loci at four-digit resolution. The number of donors typed differed by locus, with roughly 629-640 for A, B, C, DRB1 and DQB1, 522 for DQA1, over 600 for DPA1, and approximately 470 for DPB1. A handful of DR-DQ haplotypes were handled as single units for association and clustering because linkage in the cohort was strong. Among about 410 genotyped donors of the cohort, an average of around 220,000 unique TCR beta nucleotide sequences was sequenced per donor, of which 15% to 20% were non-productive.

The method behind the library was the immunoSEQ multiplex PCR assay. The multiplex PCR relied on a mix of 60 forward primers for TCR Vbeta segments and 13 reverse primers for TCR Jbeta segments. Amplification of the CDR3 region of rearranged TCR beta genes was performed with a multiplex PCR assay on genomic DNA. The amplified TCR beta libraries were sequenced on the Illumina HiSeq System as 87-base-pair reads. Per the original workflow: In a later analysis, roughly 80 million unique TCR beta chains were counted across the roughly 610 repertoires, and roughly 11 million of these chains were shared by at least two donors. A nearest-neighbor algorithm error-corrected the raw reads and collapsed the reads into unique sequences, merging closely related sequences to remove PCR and sequencing errors. CDR3 sequences were aligned to IMGT reference sequences to assign V, D and J gene segments. For a sequence to be retained, a match of at least six nucleotides to both a V gene segment and a J gene segment was required. A rearrangement was called productive if the CDR3 had no stop codons and remained in frame with V and J, and every other rearrangement was called non-productive. Following IMGT convention, CDR3 was defined as the stretch from the second conserved V-encoded cysteine to the conserved J-encoded phenylalanine. The earlier analysis of some 600 of the donors excluded sequences that lacked an unambiguous match to a single V gene segment. In an earlier analysis of some 590 of the donors, V segments were called functional above 56.7% productive rearrangements and were called segregating when the between-donor standard deviation exceeded 5%. To diagnose cytomegalovirus status from the catalog of TCR beta chain sequences, a statistical classification framework was built. V and J gene assignment, in a later analysis, came from comparing TCR nucleotide sequences with IMGT/GENE-DB human TR gene sequences. The TCRdist pipeline was used in a later analysis to assign CDR3 sequences and most-parsimonious VDJ recombination scenarios. A later analysis defined each TCR beta chain by its CDR3 amino acid sequence plus V-gene family, and excluded reads lacking a unique V-gene family. As a way to deal with suspected cross-contamination and a sequencing artifact, a later analysis dropped approximately 590 nucleotide sequences that were highly shared and had low generation probability. In a later analysis, a clonal expansion index for each public chain was calculated from normalized within-repertoire ranks of inferred template counts. Generation probabilities in a later analysis came from a VDJ recombination model fitted to out-of-frame rearrangements, and those results were checked against IGoR. Hypergeometric tests were used in a later analysis to score TCR-TCR, TCR-HLA and TCR-CMV co-occurrence, with a repertoire-size bias correction applied to the TCR pairs. To estimate false discovery rates, a later analysis permuted the HLA or CMV assignments 20 times. A later analysis grouped co-occurring TCRs with DBSCAN, adding TCRdist sequence similarity when clustering within HLA-allele-positive subsets. Co-occurrence clustering excluded repertoires with fewer than 30,000 or more than 120,000 public chains, plus five with anomalous nucleotide sharing. In TCRdb, the immuneACCESS table is reduced to in-frame sequences with V and J assigned. These tables do not hold every clone; where another copy was compared, an unresolved V gene accounts for under half, and the others remain unexplained. V and J calls and clone size are as listed in that table; D and trimming were resolved from the DNA. Here the sample has roughly 160,000 clones; over 75% occur a single time. In total, the top ten clones hold 11% to 15% of the sample.

General study outcomes and caveats: Over 15 rarely observed V segments, including chromosome 9 orphons, were excluded from the earlier analysis of a few hundred of the donors because counts were too low. In the study, around 150 TCR beta chains were listed as associated with cytomegalovirus. A group of highly shared sequence variants was considered likely to be a technical artifact of the sequencing pipeline. CMV serostatus was the only immune exposure information available for the cohort. Presence/absence analyses assumed roughly uniform sequencing depth across donors, an assumption that may not hold. Correlated functional status among segregating V segments might reflect linkage disequilibrium, but an unknown experimental factor could not be ruled out. It was suggested by the authors that the approach could potentially be generalized to other disease states and immunological phenotypes. Cytomegalovirus status was reported to be diagnosed by the classifier with high specificity and sensitivity in both the original and validation cohorts. A few of the identified cytomegalovirus-associated TCR beta chains were confirmed in vitro to be specific for cytomegalovirus antigens. Compared with equally common non-associated chains, HLA-associated TCR beta chains in a later analysis were more clonally expanded and had lower generation probabilities. V-gene and J-gene trimming of TCR beta chains was associated with a missense DCLRE1C variant in a later genetic analysis, and the association was replicated in an independent cohort. Because HLA typing was missing for some donors at each locus, association tests included only the typed subset. In an earlier analysis of some 500 of the donors, most TCR beta V segments appeared in productive rearrangements about 87% or about 30% of the time, broadly matching IMGT annotations. This cohort had only TCR beta chains sequenced, and the lack of alpha or paired-chain data limited which features could be detected. Some IMGT-functional V segments, including TRBV6-2 and TRBV6-3, could not be told apart with the 87-base-pair reads, so those segments were excluded. Across donors, most TCR sequences were observed very rarely, whereas some public TCRs were present in many individuals. A further reported finding was that TCR beta sequences accurately predicted the HLA-A and HLA-B alleles for most subjects in the first cohort. According to a later analysis, parvovirus B19, influenza, CMV and Epstein-Barr virus appeared linked to several top co-occurrence clusters. At a false discovery rate of 0.05, a later analysis linked 15,000 to 20,000 TCR beta sequences to specific HLA alleles. According to a later genetic analysis, donors in an Asian-associated ancestry cluster had fewer N-insertions in productive TCRs than the approximately 670-donor mean. According to a later analysis, most CMV-associated TCR beta chains appeared to be HLA-restricted, and the HLA associations seemed to be driven largely by CMV exposure. Strong co-occurrence of HLA alleles, especially DR and DQ, made assigning TCR associations to individual alleles difficult. According to a later analysis, TCR association rates differed among HLA loci, with DRB1 alleles showing the most associated TCRs and HLA-C alleles showing the fewest.

Deletion took 3 bases off V and 3 bases off J, with a span of 8 bases between the germline ends. The germline V gene gives CDR1 as KGHSH and CDR2 as LQKENI. The CDR3 contains 14 residues, cysteine and phenylalanine counted. CDR3 DNA only is kept here, 42 bases in frame from base 1. The cohort comprised hundreds of healthy bone marrow donors. At the time of sampling, every cohort member was nominally healthy, though immune exposures that went unrecorded were likely present. The donor was CMV seropositive and was included in the group of around 300 seropositive cohort members. A peripheral blood sample was collected from each donor, and TCR beta sequencing was performed on peripheral blood mononuclear cells. Genomic DNA extraction from the blood cell samples was performed with the Qiagen DNeasy Blood Extraction Kit. This clone was detected a few times. Its antigen specificity is not known. No qualities accompany the bases; no much larger clone lies one base away.

This TCR was sampled from a man in his forties or fifties in good health and CMV-seropositive. Sequencing was carried out using PBMCs. The chain couples TRBV18 to TRBJ1-4; matching of 5 bases hints at TRBD1 as the D gene. The CDR3 region has the sequence CASSPPGSNEKLFF. In nucleotides, the sequence is TGTGCCAGCTCACCTCCAGGGTCTAATGAAAAACTGTTTTTT.